The present entry profiles one TCR beta chain with its context. This clonotype was recorded many times. Its antigen is unknown. Nothing much larger sits one base from this clone, and base qualities are not available. Compared with germline, V lacks 11 bases and J lacks 1 base; bases without a gene match: 9. Reading the germline V gene gives CDR1 SGHTA and CDR2 FQGNSA. The CDR3 sequence holds 15 residues, the cysteine and phenylalanine included. The DNA shown is the 45-base CDR3, in frame from base 1. The intended sense of this specimen's time point label: approximately 45 days after influenza vaccine administration. The method behind the library was RT-PCR. For sequencing, an Illumina HiSeq 2500 was employed. The public reads were run again by TCRdb, first through fastp at Q25 and then through MiXCR, and only productive beta chains were kept. CDR3 protein sequences are deduplicated, and each keeps its most common genes and DNA. Here the sample has 500,000 to 600,000 distinct CDR3 sequences; 10% to 15% occur a single time. Around 12% of the sample rests with the top ten.

This specimen comes from a study of response to subunit inactivated influenza vaccine (dated by TCRdb to 2017 to 2018). With regard to the full study: To follow how T cells responded to a trivalent subunit inactivated influenza vaccine, the researchers relied on deep quantitative profiling of the T cell receptor repertoire.

Summary of the overall study and its limitations: According to the authors, only a limited number of new T cells may be recruited by each seasonal influenza vaccination.

The starting material was PBMCs from blood, obtained more than 35 days after vaccination. The rearranged segments are TRBV7-2 and TRBJ1-1; 11 nucleotides in the junction match TRBD1. This receptor was identified in a man aged 50 or older who received an inactivated influenza vaccine. Donor details come from another sample of the same person, matched by shared clones. The encoded CDR3 is CASRRGTGGNTEAFF. The nucleotide sequence reads TGTGCCTCTCGAAGAGGGACAGGGGGGAACACTGAAGCTTTCTTT.